Below, 21 T cell receptor beta chains from the same sample are listed, as sequenced in a study of vaccination and CD4 T cells after COVID-19. Their specific antigens are unknown. An Oncomine TCR Beta short-read assay was used to sequence the DNA from cultured CD4+ T cells. MiXCR, run by TCRdb on the PCR reads, gives a single entry per CDR3 protein. In the table there are about 9,200 distinct CDR3 sequences, roughly half of which are singletons. The treatment here: 10-day PBMC culture with coronavirus spike peptide pools or control peptides (ViraFEST assay). Sequencing was carried out using CD4+ T cells from blood, cultured in vitro. All receptors derive from a human donor who had recovered from COVID-19.

This rearrangement joins TRBV12-5 to TRBJ2-7; D unresolved. Germline V CDR1 and CDR2: LGHNT, FRNRAP. V was trimmed by 0 bases and J by 3 bases, leaving 15 bases between them. The CDR3 loop spans 16 amino acids. This CDR3 reads CASGLVLSQDFYEQYF. The CDR3 nucleotides are TGTGCTAGTGGTTTGGTACTCTCCCAGGATTTCTACGAGCAGTACTTC.

The chain combines TRBV2 with TRBJ2-5, with 12 bases lining up with TRBD2. The CDR3 has 16 residues. Trimming removed 2 bases from V and 5 bases from J; junction bases left unmatched: 6. Germline assignment: CDR1 SNHLY and CDR2 FYNNEI. This CDR3 reads CASSEQASGGAETQYF. In nucleotides, the CDR3 is TGTGCCAGCAGTGAACAGGCTAGCGGGGGGGCTGAGACCCAGTACTTC.

This chain connects TRBV2 to TRBJ2-1, with TRBD1 identical over 7 bases. Germline V gives CDR1 SNHLY, CDR2 FYNNEI. The ends lost 8 bases at V and 0 bases at J; junction bases unmatched: 1. This CDR3 is 13 amino acids long. CDR3 region: CASGDSSYNEQFF. The CDR3 coding sequence is TGTGCCAGCGGGGACAGCTCCTACAATGAGCAGTTCTTC.

The rearrangement links TRBV7-9 to TRBJ1-4; 9 nucleotides agree with TRBD1. The germline V gene encodes CDR1 SEHNR and CDR2 FQNEAQ (reference sequence). The length of the CDR3 is 16 residues. J gave up 6 bases and V 1 base, and 6 bases lay outside the gene matches. The CDR3 sequence is CASSLGRGQGDEKLFF. CDR3 in DNA: TGTGCCAGCAGCTTAGGGAGGGGACAGGGTGATGAAAAACTGTTTTTT. Variable domain in full (rest from reference TRBV7-9 and TRBJ1-4): DTGVSQNPRHKITKRGQNVTFRCDPISEHNRLYWYRQTLGQGPEFLTYFQNEAQLEKSRLLSDRFSAERPKGSFSTLEIQRTEQGDSAMYLCASSLGRGQGDEKLFFGSGTQLSVL.

The sample holds a few counts of this clonotype. This chain joins TRBV7-9 and TRBJ1-1, with 9 bases matching TRBD1. The trim removed 10 bases at V and 5 bases at J, leaving 14 bases unmatched. The CDR3 is 15 residues long. Germline values: CDR1 SEHNR, CDR2 FQNEAQ (reference sequence). The CDR3 sequence: CATNLYGTGLTEAFF. CDR3 nucleotide sequence: TGTGCCACGAACCTATACGGGACAGGGTTGACTGAAGCTTTCTTT.

The chain joins TRBV27 to TRBJ2-3; TRBD2 matches 7 bases. V gave up 6 bases and J gave up 3 bases; unmatched junction bases: 15. The CDR3 sequence is 17 residues long. The germline V gene has CDR1 MNHEY and CDR2 SMNVEV (reference sequence). DNA of the CDR3: TGTGCCAGCAGCCCAACTCGGGGAGGGACGGGGACAGATACGCAGTATTTT. Translating it yields CASSPTRGGTGTDTQYF.

The V and J genes are TRBV20-1 and TRBJ2-1, with D unresolved. The ends were cut back, 0 bases at V and 15 bases at J, with 12 bases in the middle. Per the germline V gene, CDR1 is DFQATT and CDR2 is SNEGSKA (reference sequence). The CDR3 is 11 amino acids. CDR3 region: CSARDRSLRFF. Written as DNA, the CDR3 is TGCAGTGCTAGAGATAGGTCTTTGAGGTTCTTC.

The genes are TRBV2 and TRBJ2-5; D not certain. Looked up from germline, CDR1 is SNHLY and CDR2 is FYNNEI. The CDR3 consists of 15 residues. V gave up 2 bases and J gave up 7 bases, with 17 bases separating them. This CDR3 reads CASSELGPPQATQYF. Here the CDR3 DNA reads TGTGCCAGCAGTGAACTGGGCCCCCCTCAGGCGACCCAGTACTTC. The variable domain in full, completed from reference TRBV2 and TRBJ2-5, reads EPEVTQTPSHQVTQMGQEVILRCVPISNHLYFYWYRQILGQKVEFLVSFYNNEISEKSEIFDDQFSVERPDGSNFTLKIRSTKLEDSAMYFCASSELGPPQATQYFGPGTRLLVL.

This chain connects TRBV12-3 or TRBV12-4 to TRBJ1-5; D might be TRBD1 (6 bases). Trimming shortened V by 6 bases and J by 1 base, and 10 bases separated the two germline ends. The CDR3 runs to 14 residues. The DNA for the CDR3 is TGTGCCAGCAGGCCGGGACAAAGCAATCAGCCCCAGCATTTT. It yields the protein CASRPGQSNQPQHF.

This chain connects TRBV7-8 to TRBJ2-2; 7 nucleotides align to TRBD2. Germline CDR1 reads SGHVS; CDR2 reads FQNEAQ. The CDR3 consists of 13 residues. The trim removed 5 bases at V and 6 bases at J, leaving 3 bases unmatched. CDR3 sequence reads: CASSPTSPGELFF. The CDR3, as DNA: TGTGCCAGCAGCCCGACTAGCCCCGGGGAGCTGTTTTTT. The complete variable domain, with remaining parts taken from reference TRBV7-8 and TRBJ2-2, reads GAGVSQSPRYKVAKRGQDVALRCDPISGHVSLFWYQQALGQGPEFLTYFQNEAQLDKSGLPSDRFFAERPEGSVSTLKIQRTQQEDSAVYLCASSPTSPGELFFGEGSRLTVL.

The chain carries TRBV15 and TRBJ2-7; TRBD2 aligns across 9 bases. V lost 0 bases and J lost 4; bases outside the gene matches: 7. The CDR3 contains 16 residues. Germline V gives CDR1 LNHNV, CDR2 YYDKDF (reference sequence). The CDR3 reads CATSRDHGSGGYEQYF. CDR3 DNA: TGTGCCACCAGCAGAGATCACGGTAGCGGGGGATACGAGCAGTACTTC.

This clonotype came up a few times. The rearrangement uses TRBV4-3 and TRBJ2-3; D unresolved. CDR3 size: 14 residues. Germline V CDR1 and CDR2: LGHNA, YSLEER. Deletions cut 0 bases from V and 9 bases from J, with 13 bases between. The CDR3 loop is CASSQDREILTQYF. DNA for the CDR3: TGCGCCAGCAGCCAAGATCGAGAGATCCTCACGCAGTATTTT.

The genes are TRBV5-1 and TRBJ1-6; unclear D gene. Germline assignment: CDR1 SGHRS and CDR2 YFSETQ. V was cut by 0 bases and J by 6 bases, with 7 bases left in between. The CDR3 loop spans 14 amino acids. The CDR3 here is CASSLAGLNSPLHF. The DNA for the CDR3 is TGCGCCAGCAGCTTGGCAGGCCTTAATTCACCCCTCCACTTT.

Only a few counts were recorded for this clonotype. The chain combines TRBV27 with TRBJ1-6; a possible D gene is TRBD1 (5 bases). V lost 6 bases and J 13 bases, leaving 28 bases between the germline ends. The germline V gene encodes CDR1 MNHEY and CDR2 SMNVEV (reference sequence). The CDR3 runs to 17 residues. The CDR3 loop is CASRGPRVFNLIPPLHF. In nucleotides, the CDR3 is TGTGCCAGCAGAGGCCCCAGGGTTTTTAACCTAATTCCCCCCCTCCACTTT.

The chain recombines TRBV6-1 with TRBJ2-7, with D perhaps matching TRBD1 (6 bases). V lost 6 bases to trimming and J lost 9 bases, with 18 bases between them. CDR3 length: 13 amino acids. Germline V lookup: CDR1 MNHNS, CDR2 SASEGT. In DNA, the CDR3 is TGTGCCAGCAGGGACCCACAGGGTTTCGGGCAGTACTTC. Encoded protein: CASRDPQGFGQYF.

Worth noting for this clonotype: No conserved phenylalanine or tryptophan is present at the end of the CDR3, so a read error is the likely explanation. The chain couples TRBV15 to TRBJ2-5; the D is unclear. Germline CDR1 and CDR2: LNHNV and YYDKDF (reference sequence). The CDR3 sequence is 12 residues long. The CDR3 sequence: CATSRDQKTQYI. The CDR3 nucleotides read TGTGCCACCAGCAGAGACCAAAAGACCCAGTACATC.

The gene calls are TRBV6-2 or TRBV6-3 and TRBJ2-1; TRBD2 agrees at 16 bases. Germline V CDR1 and CDR2: MNHEY, SVGEGT. Trimming removed 0 bases from V and 9 bases from J; junction bases left unmatched: 17. This CDR3 has 21 amino acids. The CDR3 bases are TGTGCCAGCAGTTACTCGAAGGTCTCCGGGACTAGCGGGAGGGCCCTAGGTGAGCAGTTCTTC. It is translated as CASSYSKVSGTSGRALGEQFF.

The sample holds a few counts of this clonotype. V and J are TRBV2 and TRBJ2-7; either TRBD1 or TRBD2 may supply D (6 bases each). In germline, CDR1 is SNHLY, CDR2 FYNNEI. Trimming took 7 bases from V and 3 from J, leaving 10 bases between them. The CDR3 is made up of 12 amino acids. CDR3 DNA: TGTGCCAGCATGGGGGGCTACTACGAGCAGTACTTC. The encoded protein is CASMGGYYEQYF.

The chain uses TRBV12-3 or TRBV12-4 and TRBJ2-7, with a possible D match to TRBD1 (5 bases). The V and J ends lost 6 bases and 4 bases respectively, with 13 bases between them. The CDR3 consists of 13 residues. In nucleotides, the CDR3 is TGTGCCAGCAGGTTATGGCAGGGATACGAGCAGTACTTC. As protein: CASRLWQGYEQYF.

The chain couples TRBV2 to TRBJ2-5; TRBD2 agrees at 12 bases. V lost 6 bases to trimming and J lost 5 bases; unmatched junction nucleotides: 4. The germline CDR1 and CDR2 sequences are SNHLY and FYNNEI. There are 14 residues in the CDR3. CDR3 sequence (DNA): TGTGCCAGCAGCTTTGGGACTAGCGGGGAGACCCAGTACTTC. It yields the protein CASSFGTSGETQYF.

The chain uses TRBV28 and TRBJ1-6; D might be TRBD1 (5 bases). Trimming removed 6 bases from V and 13 bases from J, with 19 bases in between. Germline loops: CDR1 MDHEN, CDR2 SYDVKM. CDR3 length: 14 residues. The CDR3 region is CASSPPGAGGPLHF. The CDR3 DNA sequence: TGTGCCAGCAGCCCCCCGGGAGCCGGGGGGCCCCTCCACTTT.